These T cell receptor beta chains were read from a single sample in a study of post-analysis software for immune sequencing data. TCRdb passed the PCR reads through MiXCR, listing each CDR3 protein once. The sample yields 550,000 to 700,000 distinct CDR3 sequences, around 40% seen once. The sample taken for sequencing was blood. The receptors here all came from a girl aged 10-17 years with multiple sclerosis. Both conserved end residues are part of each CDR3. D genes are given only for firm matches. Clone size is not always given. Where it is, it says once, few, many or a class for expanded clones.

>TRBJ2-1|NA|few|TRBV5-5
TGTGCCAGCAGCTTGGGGTACGGGAATGAGCAGTTCTTC
CASSLGYGNEQFF
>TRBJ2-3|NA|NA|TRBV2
TGTGCCAGCAGTGAAGCGGGCTCGGGGAGCTTGGGCACAGATACGCAGTATTTT
CASSEAGSGSLGTDTQYF
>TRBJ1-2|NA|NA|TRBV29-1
TGCAGCGTTGTTAACCCCGGGGCCTGGGGCTACACCTTC
CSVVNPGAWGYTF
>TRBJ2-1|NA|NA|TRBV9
TGTGCCAGCAGCGTAGAATCCGCCTTCGATGAGCAGTTCTTC
CASSVESAFDEQFF
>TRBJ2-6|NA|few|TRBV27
TGTGCCAGCAGTTCCTATGGGCGATCTGGGGCCAACGTCCTGACTTTC
CASSSYGRSGANVLTF
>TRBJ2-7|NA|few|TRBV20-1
TGCAGTGCTAGAGATCTCGGCCTAGCCGGGGGCGAGCAGTACTTC
CSARDLGLAGGEQYF
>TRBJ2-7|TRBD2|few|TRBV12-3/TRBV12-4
TGTGCCAGCAGTTTGACTAGCGGGAGAGACGAGCAGTACTTC
CASSLTSGRDEQYF
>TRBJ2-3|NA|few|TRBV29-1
TGCAGCGTAAAGACAGATTCTAGCACAGATACGCAGTATTTT
CSVKTDSSTDTQYF
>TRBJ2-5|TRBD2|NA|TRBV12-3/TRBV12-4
TGTGCCAGCAGTCCCGTAGCGGGAGGGCCAATGCGGGAGCAGTACTTC
CASSPVAGGPMREQYF
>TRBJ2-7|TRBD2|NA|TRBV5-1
TGCGCCAGCAGCCCGGGACTAGCGGAACGCTACGAGCAGTACTTC
CASSPGLAERYEQYF
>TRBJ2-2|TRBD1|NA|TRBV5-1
TGCGCCAGCAGCCGGGACAGTCACGGGGAGCTGTTTTTT
CASSRDSHGELFF
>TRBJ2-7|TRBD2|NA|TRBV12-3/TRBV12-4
TGTGCCAGCAGTTTAGCTCTAGCGGTCGCCTACGAGCAGTACTTC
CASSLALAVAYEQYF
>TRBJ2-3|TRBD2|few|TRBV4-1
TGCGCCAGCAGCCAAGAAGTGATAGCGGGAGGTGATACGCAGTATTTT
CASSQEVIAGGDTQYF
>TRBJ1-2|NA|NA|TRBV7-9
TGTGCCAGCAGCTCCCAAGTAAGGGGCGGGTATGGCTACACCTTC
CASSSQVRGGYGYTF
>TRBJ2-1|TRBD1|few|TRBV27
TGTGCCAGCACCAGGACAGGGGAGAATGAGCAGTTCTTC
CASTRTGENEQFF
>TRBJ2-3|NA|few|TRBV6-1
TGTGCCAGCAGTGAAAAGTTAGCAGTCAGCACAGATACGCAGTATTTT
CASSEKLAVSTDTQYF
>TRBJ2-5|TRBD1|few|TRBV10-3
TGTGCCATCAAGGGGGACAGGGGTGGTCAAGAGACCCAGTACTTC
CAIKGDRGGQETQYF
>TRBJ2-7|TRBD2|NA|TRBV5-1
TGCGCCAGCAGGTGGGAGAGTAGCGGGTCCTACGAGCAGTACTTC
CASRWESSGSYEQYF
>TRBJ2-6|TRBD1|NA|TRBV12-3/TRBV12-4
TGTGCCAGCAGTTTAAGAACAGGGGGTTTGGTCACTGGGGCCAACGTCCTGACTTTC
CASSLRTGGLVTGANVLTF
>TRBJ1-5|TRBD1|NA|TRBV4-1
TGCGCCAGCAGCCAACGACCGATTCCAGGGGGAAGCAATCAGCCCCAGCATTTT
CASSQRPIPGGSNQPQHF
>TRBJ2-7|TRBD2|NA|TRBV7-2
TGTGCCAGCAGCTCCCTGACTAGCTCGGGCTACGAGCAGTACTTC
CASSSLTSSGYEQYF
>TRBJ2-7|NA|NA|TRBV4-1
TGCGCCAGCAGCCAAGATGCGGCTGATGCCTACGAGCAGTACTTC
CASSQDAADAYEQYF
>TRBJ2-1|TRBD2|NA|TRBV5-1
TGCGCCAGCAACCGGGGACTAGCGGGAGGTCCCAACTCCTACAATGAGCAGTTCTTC
CASNRGLAGGPNSYNEQFF
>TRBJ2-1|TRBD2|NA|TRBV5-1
TGCGCCAGCAGCTTGGATGCTAGCGGGATCTACAATGAGCAGTTCTTC
CASSLDASGIYNEQFF
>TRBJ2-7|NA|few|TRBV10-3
TGTGCCATCAGTAGTCGGGACGGCTACGAGCAGTACTTC
CAISSRDGYEQYF
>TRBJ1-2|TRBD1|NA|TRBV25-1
TGTGCCAGCAGTGAGAGGGGGCTGAGTAACTATGGCTACACCTTC
CASSERGLSNYGYTF
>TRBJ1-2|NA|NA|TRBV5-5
TGTGCCAGCAGCACGGGGCCCCTCTCGGGCTATGGCTACACCTTC
CASSTGPLSGYGYTF
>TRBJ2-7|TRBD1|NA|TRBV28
TGTGCCAGCAGGCCCGTCCGGACAGGGAGCTACGAGCAGTACTTC
CASRPVRTGSYEQYF
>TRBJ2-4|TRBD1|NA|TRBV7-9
TGTGCCAGCAGCCTCACGGACAGGGTAAATAACATTCAGTACTTC
CASSLTDRVNNIQYF
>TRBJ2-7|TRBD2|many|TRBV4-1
TGCGCCAGCAGCCCAGGGGCGGGGGGCCCTTACGAGCAGTACTTC
CASSPGAGGPYEQYF
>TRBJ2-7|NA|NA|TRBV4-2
TGTGCCAGCAGCCAGGGGACTTCTTGGGGGGAGCAGTACTTC
CASSQGTSWGEQYF
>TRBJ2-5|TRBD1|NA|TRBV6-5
TGTGCCAGCAGTCCCGGGACAGGGGGTCGGCAGTACTTC
CASSPGTGGRQYF
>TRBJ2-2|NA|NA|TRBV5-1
TGCGCCAGCAGCCCCGGACATGCGAACACCGGGGAGCTGTTTTTT
CASSPGHANTGELFF
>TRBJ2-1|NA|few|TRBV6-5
TGTGCCAGCAGTTACACGGCGGGGAGCGGTGAGCAGTTCTTC
CASSYTAGSGEQFF
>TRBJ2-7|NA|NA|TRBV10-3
TGTGCCATCAGTCACAGGGAAGTCCACGAGCAGTACTTC
CAISHREVHEQYF
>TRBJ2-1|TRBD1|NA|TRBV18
TGTGCCAGCTCACTGAAAGAAGGGGGCGTTGAGCAGTTCTTC
CASSLKEGGVEQFF
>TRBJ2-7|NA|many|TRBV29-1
TGCAGCGTTGAACTCAACCGGGACACTTCCTACGAGCAGTACTTC
CSVELNRDTSYEQYF
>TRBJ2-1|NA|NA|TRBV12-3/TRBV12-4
TGTGCCAGCAGTTCAGCCGGGACCACTGGGGAGCAGTTCTTC
CASSSAGTTGEQFF
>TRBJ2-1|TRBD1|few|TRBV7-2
TGTGCCAGCAGCTTAGCCCCCGGGACAGCCTACAATGAGCAGTTCTTC
CASSLAPGTAYNEQFF
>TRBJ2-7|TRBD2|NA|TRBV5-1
TGCGCCAGCAGCTGGACTAGCGGGAGTCACGAGCAGTACTTC
CASSWTSGSHEQYF
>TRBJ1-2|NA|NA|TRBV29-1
TGCAGCGTCGTTTCGGGATGGGATGGCTACACCTTC
CSVVSGWDGYTF
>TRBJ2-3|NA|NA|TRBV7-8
TGTGCCAGCAGCCTACTGGATAAGGGCACAGATACGCAGTATTTT
CASSLLDKGTDTQYF
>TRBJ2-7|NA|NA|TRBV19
TGTGCCAGTAGTATCGCAGGGGCTCTCTCCTACGAGCAGTACTTC
CASSIAGALSYEQYF
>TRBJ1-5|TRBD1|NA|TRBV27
TGTGCCAGCGCTGACAGGGGGCTTCGTCAGCCCCAGCATTTT
CASADRGLRQPQHF
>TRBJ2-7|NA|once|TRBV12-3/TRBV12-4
TGTACCAGCAGTTTAAGTGACTCCGGCGAGCAGTACTTC
CTSSLSDSGEQYF
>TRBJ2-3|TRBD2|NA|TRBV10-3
TGTGCCATCAGTGGGGGAGCGGGGGGGCCGAGGACAGATACGCAGTATTTT
CAISGGAGGPRTDTQYF
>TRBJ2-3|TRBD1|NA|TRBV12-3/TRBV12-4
TGTGCCAGCAGAACAGGGGTGTTTCAGTATTTT
CASRTGVFQYF
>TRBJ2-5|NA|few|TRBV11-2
TGTGCCAGCAGACGGATTTCGGAGACCCAGTACTTC
CASRRISETQYF
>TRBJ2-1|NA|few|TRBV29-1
TGCAGCGTCCGGGGAAGGGGCCCGAGCTCCTACAATGAGCAGTTCTTC
CSVRGRGPSSYNEQFF
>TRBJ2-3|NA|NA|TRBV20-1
TGCAGTGCTACACACAGCGCTACTAGCACAGATACGCAGTATTTT
CSATHSATSTDTQYF
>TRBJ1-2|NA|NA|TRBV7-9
TGTGCCAGCAGCCCGACAATATTGGTGTTCTATGGCTACACCTTC
CASSPTILVFYGYTF
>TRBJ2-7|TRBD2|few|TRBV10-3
TGTGCCATGGGGAGCGGGGGTAGCTCCTACGAGCAGTACTTC
CAMGSGGSSYEQYF
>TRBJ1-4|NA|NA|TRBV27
TGTGCCAGCAGTCCGAGACAGGTTGAGACTAATGAAAAACTGTTTTTT
CASSPRQVETNEKLFF
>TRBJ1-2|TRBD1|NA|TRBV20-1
TGCAGTGCTAAACCGCCGGACAGGGCCCGATATGGCTACACCTTC
CSAKPPDRARYGYTF
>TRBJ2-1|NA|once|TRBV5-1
TGCGCCAGCAGTTCCCAGCCGGACAATGAGCAGTTCTTC
CASSSQPDNEQFF
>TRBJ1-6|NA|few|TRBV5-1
TGCGCCAGCAGCTTGAAGGGGTTTCGGGAGACACCCCTCCACTTT
CASSLKGFRETPLHF
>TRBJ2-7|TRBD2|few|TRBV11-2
TGTGCCAGCAGCCCTGGGAGGGGCCCATCCTACGAGCAGTACTTC
CASSPGRGPSYEQYF
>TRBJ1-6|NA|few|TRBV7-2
TGTGCCAGCAGCTTAGGGGGCGAATTCACCCTCCACTTT
CASSLGGEFTLHF
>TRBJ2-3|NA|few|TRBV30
TGTGCCTGGAGTGTACAGAGAGATACGCAGTATTTT
CAWSVQRDTQYF